This TCR beta chain was recorded in a study of vaccination and CD4 T cells after COVID-19. At the level of the study: Overlapping spike peptides from SARS-CoV-2, HCoV-NL63, HCoV-OC43 and HCoV-229E served to stimulate the cells. Study results and limitations: Convalescent participants were relatively few, and none had early post-infection timepoints studied.

Treatment reported: approximately 9-day PBMC culture with coronavirus spike peptide pools or control peptides (ViraFEST assay). Peptide-pool expansion of antigen-specific T cells preceded TCR sequencing in ViraFEST. Positive PCR dates spanned March to December 2020, predating US Alpha, Beta and Delta variants. On this clonotype: Its antigen is not known.

The Oncomine TCR Beta short-read assay sequenced DNA from cultured CD4+ T cells. TCRdb passed the PCR reads through MiXCR, listing each CDR3 protein once. The table records roughly 7,300 distinct CDR3 sequences, 50% to 65% of them present only once. The TCR comes from a human donor who had recovered from COVID-19. The sequenced material came from CD4+ T cells from blood, cultured in vitro.

The chain's CDR3 is CASSHDRQETQYF. CDR3 coding DNA: TGTGCCAGCAGCCACGACAGGCAAGAGACCCAGTACTTC. The chain links TRBV7-8 to TRBJ2-5, with a possible D match to TRBD1 (6 bases). The CDR3 has 13 residues. Germline-derived CDR1 and CDR2 are SGHVS and FQNEAQ. V lost 5 bases and J 2 bases, leaving 9 bases between the germline ends.